This is a list of T cell receptor beta chains from one sample in a study of T-cell memory formation after mild COVID-19. TCRdb itself ran the 5' RACE reads through MiXCR, one entry per CDR3 protein. The sample lists roughly 510,000 distinct CDR3 sequences, roughly a sixth seen once, with 8.1% in the top ten. The sequenced material came from PBMCs or a T cell subset sorted from them (not recorded which). All receptors come from an adult woman who had mild COVID-19 (a few samples of this study predate the infection). Cell type and time point are not known. Both conserved end residues are trimmed from each CDR3. A clone size is listed for some rows: how often the clone was seen (once, few, many), or a class if it is expanded.

clone size,V gene,J gene,CDR3 protein
-,TRBV6-5,TRBJ1-2,ASSYLMDKFGGYT
-,TRBV3-1,TRBJ2-7,ASSQDSYGTGQNYEQY
few,TRBV6-5,TRBJ1-2,ASSRDRGPAGPYGYT
few,TRBV7-9,TRBJ2-1,ASSRYVAGVSNEQF
-,TRBV12-3/TRBV12-4,TRBJ2-7,ASSSDLSGRRSYEQY
many,TRBV15,TRBJ1-3,ATSEPWEFSGNTIY
-,TRBV18,TRBJ2-3,ASSPSGRSTDTQY
few,TRBV29-1,TRBJ2-1,SVEAANNEQF
few,TRBV7-2,TRBJ2-1,ASSLLRTSGNVYNEQF
few,TRBV7-2,TRBJ2-5,ASSLPPGLVY
few,TRBV7-9,TRBJ2-7,ASSLAWAGQQY
few,TRBV7-2,TRBJ2-3,ASSLDFSGTDTQY
-,TRBV6-6,TRBJ2-4,ASSYSQFLAKNIQY
-,TRBV19,TRBJ1-2,ASSIDPRVHGYT
-,TRBV29-1,TRBJ2-3,SVAARGSDTQY
-,TRBV12-3/TRBV12-4,TRBJ2-3,ASSYTTTQY
-,TRBV9,TRBJ2-5,ASSTTRGGGGLETQY
-,TRBV30,TRBJ2-2,AWSGVAGLNTGELF
few,TRBV7-2,TRBJ2-5,ASSPSRAQETQY
few,TRBV20-1,TRBJ2-7,SALEEGYEQY
many,TRBV20-1,TRBJ2-4,SARGPNGAAKNIQY
-,TRBV6-5,TRBJ1-6,ASSRRPGSYNSPLH
few,TRBV18,TRBJ1-1,ASSPRTGLEAF
few,TRBV7-8,TRBJ2-7,ASSLEPAYEQY
-,TRBV4-1,TRBJ2-2,ASSQDQDRASGELF
few,TRBV5-1,TRBJ1-4,ASSLPEPINEKLF
few,TRBV7-9,TRBJ2-5,ASRPAYQETQY
few,TRBV6-6,TRBJ2-7,ASSARGDTAYEQY
few,TRBV3-1,TRBJ2-4,ASSQTSGIGRAKNIQY
few,TRBV24-1,TRBJ2-7,ATSPGQGSYEQY
few,TRBV20-1,TRBJ1-1,SAEGVWSGTEAF
few,TRBV12-3/TRBV12-4,TRBJ2-2,ASRDNRDTGELF
-,TRBV5-1,TRBJ2-7,ASSLGGYAYEQY
-,TRBV7-2,TRBJ2-6,ASSPHQGAGANVLT
many,TRBV5-1,TRBJ1-2,ASSFMSQYGYT
-,TRBV5-1,TRBJ2-1,ASSPYGGGDEQF
-,TRBV7-3,TRBJ2-1,ASSRGTANEQF
few,TRBV5-5,TRBJ2-4,ASSTTLAKNIQY
-,TRBV12-3/TRBV12-4,TRBJ1-4,ASSLGHEKLF
few,TRBV4-3,TRBJ1-6,ASSARALSGPLH
-,TRBV19,TRBJ2-2,ASTKGQRGTGELF
few,TRBV2,TRBJ2-1,ASSDSGSSNEQF
few,TRBV7-2,TRBJ2-2,ASSSGRLSNTGELF
-,TRBV6-5,TRBJ2-5,ASSYSASGGQETQY
many,TRBV5-1,TRBJ1-1,ASSLASNTEAF
many,TRBV5-1,TRBJ2-3,ASSFAGLAGTDTQY
-,TRBV12-3/TRBV12-4,TRBJ1-1,ASRASNTEAF
many,TRBV12-3/TRBV12-4,TRBJ2-3,ASSFGTDTQY
few,TRBV2,TRBJ1-1,ASSAGTVGNTEAF
few,TRBV7-9,TRBJ2-5,ASSLDKTRETQY
-,TRBV18,TRBJ2-7,ASSLGASTYEQY